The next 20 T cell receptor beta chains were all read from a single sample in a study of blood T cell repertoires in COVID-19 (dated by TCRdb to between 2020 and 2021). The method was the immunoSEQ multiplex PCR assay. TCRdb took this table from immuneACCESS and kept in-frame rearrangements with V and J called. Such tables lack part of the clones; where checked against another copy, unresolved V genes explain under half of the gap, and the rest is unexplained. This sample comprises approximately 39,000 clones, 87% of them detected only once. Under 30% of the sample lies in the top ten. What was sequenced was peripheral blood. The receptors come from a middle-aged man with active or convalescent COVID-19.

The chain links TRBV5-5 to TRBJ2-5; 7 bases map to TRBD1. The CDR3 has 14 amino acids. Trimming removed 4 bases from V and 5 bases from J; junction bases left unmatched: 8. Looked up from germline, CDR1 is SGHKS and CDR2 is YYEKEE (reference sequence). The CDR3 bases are TGTGCCAGCAGCCCCGGGACAGAGAGGGAGACCCAGTACTTC. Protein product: CASSPGTERETQYF.

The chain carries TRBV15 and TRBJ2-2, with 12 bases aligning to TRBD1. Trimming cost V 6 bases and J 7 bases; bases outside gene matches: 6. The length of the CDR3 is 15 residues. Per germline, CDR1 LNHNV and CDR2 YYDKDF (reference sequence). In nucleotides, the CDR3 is TGTGCCACCAGAGGGACAGGGGGCCTGGGCGGGGAGCTGTTTTTT. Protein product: CATRGTGGLGGELFF.

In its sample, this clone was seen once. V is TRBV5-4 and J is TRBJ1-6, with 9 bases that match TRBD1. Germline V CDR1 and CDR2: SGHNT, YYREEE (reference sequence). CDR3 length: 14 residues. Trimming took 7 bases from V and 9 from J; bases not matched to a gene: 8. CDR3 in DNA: TGTGCCAGCCGAACCGGGACAGGGACTTCACCCCTCCACTTT. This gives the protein CASRTGTGTSPLHF. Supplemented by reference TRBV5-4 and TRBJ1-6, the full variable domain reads ETGVTQSPTHLIKTRGQQVTLRCSSQSGHNTVSWYQQALGQGPQFIFQYYREEENGRGNFPPRFSGLQFPNYSSELNVNALELDDSALYLCASRTGTGTSPLHFGNGTRLTVT.

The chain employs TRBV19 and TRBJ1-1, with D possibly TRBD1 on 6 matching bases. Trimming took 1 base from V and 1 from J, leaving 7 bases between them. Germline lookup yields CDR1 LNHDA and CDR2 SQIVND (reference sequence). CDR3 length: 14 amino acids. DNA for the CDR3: TGTGCCAGTAGTATAGGGACAGCGAACACTGAAGCTTTCTTT. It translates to CASSIGTANTEAFF.

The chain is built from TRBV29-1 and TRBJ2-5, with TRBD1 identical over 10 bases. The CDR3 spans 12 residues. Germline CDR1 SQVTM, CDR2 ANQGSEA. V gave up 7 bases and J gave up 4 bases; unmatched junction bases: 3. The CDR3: CSGDRGRETQYF. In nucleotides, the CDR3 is TGCAGCGGCGACAGGGGGCGAGAGACCCAGTACTTC.

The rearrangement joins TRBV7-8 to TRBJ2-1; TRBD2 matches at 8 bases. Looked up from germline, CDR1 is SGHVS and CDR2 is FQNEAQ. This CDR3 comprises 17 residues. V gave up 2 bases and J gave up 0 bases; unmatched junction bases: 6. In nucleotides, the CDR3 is TGTGCCAGCAGCTTAAGGATAGCGGGGAGCTCCTACAATGAGCAGTTCTTC. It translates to CASSLRIAGSSYNEQFF.

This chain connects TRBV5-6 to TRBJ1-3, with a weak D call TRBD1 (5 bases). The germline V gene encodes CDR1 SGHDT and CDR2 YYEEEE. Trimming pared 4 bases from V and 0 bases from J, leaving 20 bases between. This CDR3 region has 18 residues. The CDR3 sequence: CASSLESGHYSSGNTIYF. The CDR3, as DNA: TGTGCCAGCAGCCTGGAGTCAGGGCACTATTCCTCTGGAAACACCATATATTTT.

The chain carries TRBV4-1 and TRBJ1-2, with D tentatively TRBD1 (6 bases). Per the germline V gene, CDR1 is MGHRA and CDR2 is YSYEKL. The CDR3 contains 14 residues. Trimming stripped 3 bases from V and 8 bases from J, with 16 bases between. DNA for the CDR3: TGCGCCAGCAGCCAGCTACAGGGCCGTCTGGGCTACACCTTC. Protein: CASSQLQGRLGYTF.

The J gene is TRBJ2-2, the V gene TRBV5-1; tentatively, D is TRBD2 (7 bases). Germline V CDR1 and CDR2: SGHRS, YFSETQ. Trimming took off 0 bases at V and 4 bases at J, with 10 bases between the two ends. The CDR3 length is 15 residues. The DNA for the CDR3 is TGCGCCAGCAGCTTGGACGGGGGGCCCACCGGGGAGCTGTTTTTT. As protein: CASSLDGGPTGELFF.

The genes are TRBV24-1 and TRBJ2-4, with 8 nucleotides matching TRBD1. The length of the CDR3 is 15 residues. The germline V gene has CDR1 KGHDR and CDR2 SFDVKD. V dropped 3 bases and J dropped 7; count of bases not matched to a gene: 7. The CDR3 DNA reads TGTGCCACCAGTGATAGGACCGGGACAGGCAACATTCAGTACTTC. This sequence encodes CATSDRTGTGNIQYF.

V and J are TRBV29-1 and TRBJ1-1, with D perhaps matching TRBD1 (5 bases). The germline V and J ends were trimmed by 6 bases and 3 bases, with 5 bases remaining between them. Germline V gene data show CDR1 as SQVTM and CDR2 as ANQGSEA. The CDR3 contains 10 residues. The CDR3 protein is CSVRDTEAFF. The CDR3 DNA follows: TGCAGCGTCAGGGACACTGAAGCTTTCTTT.

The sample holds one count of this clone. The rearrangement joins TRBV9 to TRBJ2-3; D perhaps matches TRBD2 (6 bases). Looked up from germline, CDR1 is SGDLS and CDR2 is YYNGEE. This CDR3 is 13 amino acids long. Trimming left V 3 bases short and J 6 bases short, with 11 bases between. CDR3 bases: TGTGCCAGCAGCGGGGGACTTTTGGATACGCAGTATTTT. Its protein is CASSGGLLDTQYF. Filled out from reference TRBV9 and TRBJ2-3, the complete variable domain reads DSGVTQTPKHLITATGQRVTLRCSPRSGDLSVYWYQQSLDQGLQFLIQYYNGEERAKGNILERFSAQQFPDLHSELNLSSLELGDSALYFCASSGGLLDTQYFGPGTRLTVL.

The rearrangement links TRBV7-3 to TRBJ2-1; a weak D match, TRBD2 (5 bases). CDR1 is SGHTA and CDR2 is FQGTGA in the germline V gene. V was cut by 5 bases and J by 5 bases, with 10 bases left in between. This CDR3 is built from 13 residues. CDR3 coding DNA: TGTGCCAGCAGCCCTAGCAGTAACAATGAGCAGTTCTTC. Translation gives CASSPSSNNEQFF.

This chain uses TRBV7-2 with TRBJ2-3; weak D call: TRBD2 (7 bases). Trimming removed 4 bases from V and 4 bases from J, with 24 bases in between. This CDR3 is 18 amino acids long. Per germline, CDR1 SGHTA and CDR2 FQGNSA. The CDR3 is CASSSPGGGGTDPDTQYF. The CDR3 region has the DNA TGTGCCAGCAGCTCCCCGGGGGGCGGGGGAACCGACCCAGATACGCAGTATTTT.

The CDR3 DNA reads as TGTGCCAGCAGCTTAGTGGGACTAGCGGGAGAGACCCAGTACTTC. Protein sequence: CASSLVGLAGETQYF. V is TRBV11-3 and J is TRBJ2-5, with 12 bases lining up with TRBD2. From germline, CDR1 is SGHNT and CDR2 YENEEA. V shed 1 base and J 4 bases; nucleotides not matched to a gene: 1. This CDR3 spans 15 amino acids.

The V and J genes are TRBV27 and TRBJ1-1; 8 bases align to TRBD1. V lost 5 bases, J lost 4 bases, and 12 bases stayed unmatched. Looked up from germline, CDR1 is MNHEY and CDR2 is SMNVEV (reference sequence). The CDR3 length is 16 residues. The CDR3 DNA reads TGTGCCAGCAGTCGACTACCTCAGGGGGCGCCCACTGAAGCTTTCTTT. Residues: CASSRLPQGAPTEAFF.

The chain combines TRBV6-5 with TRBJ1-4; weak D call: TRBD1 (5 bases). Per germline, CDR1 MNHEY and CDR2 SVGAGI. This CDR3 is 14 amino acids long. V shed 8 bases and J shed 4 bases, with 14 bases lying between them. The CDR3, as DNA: TGTGCCAGCTCGAGGACATTCCGTAATGAAAAACTGTTTTTT. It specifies CASSRTFRNEKLFF.

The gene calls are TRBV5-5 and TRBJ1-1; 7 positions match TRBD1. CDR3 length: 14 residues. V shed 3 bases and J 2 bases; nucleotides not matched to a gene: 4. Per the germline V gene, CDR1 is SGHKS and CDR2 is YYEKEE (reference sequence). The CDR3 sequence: CASSWGQTNTEAFF. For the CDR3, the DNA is TGTGCCAGCAGCTGGGGACAGACAAACACTGAAGCTTTCTTT.

Written as DNA, the CDR3 is TGCGCCAGCAGCCCTGGGACAGGGGGCGCGAACTATGGCTACACCTTC. It translates to CASSPGTGGANYGYTF. This chain joins TRBV5-1 and TRBJ1-2; TRBD1 matches 12 bases. V dropped 4 bases and J dropped 2; count of bases not matched to a gene: 6. The length of the CDR3 is 16 residues. Germline CDR1 SGHRS, CDR2 YFSETQ. Full variable domain (remainder filled in from reference TRBV5-1 and TRBJ1-2): KAGVTQTPRYLIKTRGQQVTLSCSPISGHRSVSWYQQTPGQGLQFLFEYFSETQRNKGNFPGRFSGRQFSNSRSEMNVSTLELGDSALYLCASSPGTGGANYGYTFGSGTRLTVV.

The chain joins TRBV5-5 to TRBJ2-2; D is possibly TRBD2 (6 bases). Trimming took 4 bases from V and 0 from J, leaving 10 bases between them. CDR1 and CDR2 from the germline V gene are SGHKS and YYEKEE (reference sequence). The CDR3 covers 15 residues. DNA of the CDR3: TGTGCCAGCAGCCGGACTACCACGAACACCGGGGAGCTGTTTTTT. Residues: CASSRTTTNTGELFF.